The present T cell receptor (beta chain) was sequenced within a study of T cell responses to AZD1222 COVID-19 vaccine (dated by TCRdb to the early 2020s). About the investigation overall: AZD1222 recipients given second doses at about 4 weeks or at about 12 weeks were pooled, since spike-specific TCR depth and breadth were not found to differ between the two schedules. Enrollment into the trials was organized by age into subgroups of 18-55, 56-69 and 70-plus years, and those subgroups contained approximately 150, 30 and 60 TCR-sequenced participants, respectively. A total of about 230 trial participants underwent TCR sequencing, of whom around 200 received two doses of AZD1222 and around 25 received two doses of the MenACWY control vaccine. The paper as a whole reports these results and caveats: Because no day 14 peak-response samples were available, the repertoires could be characterized only after the peak T cell response. After two AZD1222 doses, both the breadth and the depth of spike-specific TCRs were significantly higher than at day 0 and than in MenACWY recipients. In the small 56-69-year group, the increase in depth fell short of significance, most likely because of low power. Reportedly, close to half of the unique spike-specific TCRs recognized epitopes lying outside the regions that are mutated in the B.1.351 and B.1.1.7 variants. Participants were mostly white British and included more females than males, and it was suggested by the authors that clonal diversity may have been underestimated. Conclusions about previously exposed vaccinees were limited because only a handful of AZD1222 recipients were SARS-CoV-2 seropositive at baseline. The vaccine-associated CD4 TCRs covered the entire spike protein, and the dominant responses fell in regions 160-218 and 743-854.

The CDR3 sequence holds 16 residues, the cysteine and phenylalanine included. Only the CDR3 region is kept as DNA, spanning 48 bases read in frame from base 1. CDR1 and CDR2 are read off the germline V gene (reference sequence) as LNHDA and SQIVND. The germline ends are 19 bases apart after V is trimmed by 5 bases and J by 5 bases. The CDR3 regions of human TCRbeta chains were subjected to immunosequencing. As for the original processing: TCRs in the repertoires were matched against a reference library of SARS-CoV-2-specific TCRs that had been generated with the MIRA antigen-specificity platform. Breadth was defined as the fraction of unique TCRs that were SARS-CoV-2-associated. Depth was defined as the fraction of total T cells that were SARS-CoV-2-associated. Each spike-specific TCR was assigned to its reactive spike region and to a CD4 or CD8 class using the MIRA data. Log10-transformed breadth and depth values were compared by one-way ANOVA with Sidak's multiple comparisons tests. TCRdb provides this immuneACCESS table in a form limited to in-frame rearrangements. Some clones are lacking; in checked studies, under half of them reflect an unresolved V gene, and why the rest are absent is not known. Clonal size and the V and J genes are those of that table, whereas D and trimming came from the DNA. In this sample the table shows around 160,000 clones, roughly nine tenths of which occur a single time. More than 1.3% of the sample belongs to the ten largest clones.

Read against the paper, the sample's time point label means: baseline before first vaccination. Vaccinee samples came from UK trials COV001 and COV002, including a single-blind randomized controlled phase 2/3 trial of AZD1222 (ChAdOx1 nCoV-19) in healthy adults. Trial participant PBMC samples were collected at day 0 and day 28 after the second dose for TCRbeta chain sequencing. This clone was found once. Its antigen remains unidentified. No base-level quality is on record; no much larger clone is a single base apart. Sequenced here: peripheral blood, sampled on day 0 of AZD1222 vaccination. This TCR came from an adult in good health. In this chain, TRBV19 is recombined with TRBJ1-5; a weak D assignment points to TRBD1 (5 bases agree). The DNA sequence is as follows: TGTGCCAGTAGTCCCTCGCCCGGGACGAACCATCAGCCCCAGCATTTT. Its amino acids are CASSPSPGTNHQPQHF.